Listed below are T cell receptor beta chains from one sample, sequenced in a study of spatial heterogeneity in lung cancer. TCRdb reprocessed the 5' RACE reads with MiXCR, giving one entry per CDR3 protein. This table holds about 15,000 distinct CDR3 sequences, 6.2% found once. This specimen consisted of lung tumor tissue, obtained at surgery. Receptors originate from a male donor with early-stage non-small cell lung cancer. Each CDR3 is given with its conserved first and last residue. D genes are given only for firm matches. Expanded clones are given a class, and other clones once, few, many or no size at all.

J gene: TRBJ2-7
clone size: many
D gene: TRBD2
V gene: TRBV20-1
CDR3 protein: CSALRLAGGVQYF
CDR3 DNA: TGCAGTGCTTTACGACTAGCGGGGGGTGTGCAGTACTTC

J gene: TRBJ2-7
clone size: many
D gene: TRBD2
V gene: TRBV2
CDR3 protein: CASSEGTSAPEQYF
CDR3 DNA: TGTGCCAGCAGTGAGGGGACTAGCGCGCCCGAGCAGTACTTC

J gene: TRBJ2-1
clone size: many
D gene: TRBD1
V gene: TRBV6-5
CDR3 protein: CASSYGGTGNNEQFF
CDR3 DNA: TGTGCCAGCAGTTACGGGGGGACAGGGAACAATGAGCAGTTCTTC

J gene: TRBJ2-3
clone size: many
D gene: TRBD1
V gene: TRBV5-5
CDR3 protein: CASSFGTGTDTQYF
CDR3 DNA: TGTGCCAGCAGCTTTGGGACAGGGACAGATACGCAGTATTTT

J gene: TRBJ1-2
clone size: many
D gene: .
V gene: TRBV20-1
CDR3 protein: CSASGSKEGYGYTF
CDR3 DNA: TGCAGTGCTAGCGGGAGCAAGGAGGGCTATGGCTACACCTTC

J gene: TRBJ2-7
clone size: medium-sized
D gene: TRBD1
V gene: TRBV9
CDR3 protein: CASSSRTGTGEQYF
CDR3 DNA: TGTGCCAGCAGCTCCCGGACAGGGACGGGCGAGCAGTACTTC

J gene: TRBJ2-3
clone size: medium-sized
D gene: TRBD2
V gene: TRBV4-2
CDR3 protein: CASKNRDYSTDTQYF
CDR3 DNA: TGTGCCAGCAAGAACCGGGACTATTCCACAGATACGCAGTATTTT

J gene: TRBJ2-7
clone size: many
D gene: .
V gene: TRBV28
CDR3 protein: CASSTHPKYEQYF
CDR3 DNA: TGTGCCAGCAGCACACACCCAAAATACGAGCAGTACTTC

J gene: TRBJ1-4
clone size: .
D gene: TRBD1
V gene: TRBV5-1
CDR3 protein: CASSHGQGVSTNEKLFF
CDR3 DNA: TGCGCCAGCAGCCACGGACAGGGGGTCTCAACTAATGAAAAACTGTTTTTT

J gene: TRBJ1-2
clone size: many
D gene: .
V gene: TRBV27
CDR3 protein: CASSSGGAGNYGYTF
CDR3 DNA: TGTGCCAGCAGTTCCGGGGGGGCCGGCAACTATGGCTACACCTTC

J gene: TRBJ2-2
clone size: many
D gene: TRBD1
V gene: TRBV5-6
CDR3 protein: CASSSTGLTGELFF
CDR3 DNA: TGTGCCAGCAGCTCGACAGGGTTGACCGGGGAGCTGTTTTTT

J gene: TRBJ2-6
clone size: many
D gene: .
V gene: TRBV11-2
CDR3 protein: CASSQGLSGANVLTF
CDR3 DNA: TGTGCCAGCAGCCAGGGCCTTTCTGGGGCCAACGTCCTGACTTTC

J gene: TRBJ1-3
clone size: many
D gene: .
V gene: TRBV7-2
CDR3 protein: CASSATAGNTIYF
CDR3 DNA: TGTGCCAGCAGCGCCACCGCTGGAAACACCATATATTTT

J gene: TRBJ1-1
clone size: many
D gene: .
V gene: TRBV11-1
CDR3 protein: CASSFAGIGTEAFF
CDR3 DNA: TGTGCCAGCAGCTTTGCGGGGATCGGGACTGAAGCTTTCTTT

J gene: TRBJ1-2
clone size: many
D gene: .
V gene: TRBV18
CDR3 protein: CASSPGPGGYGYTF
CDR3 DNA: TGTGCCAGCTCACCCGGGCCCGGAGGGTATGGCTACACCTTC

J gene: TRBJ2-3
clone size: few
D gene: TRBD2
V gene: TRBV27
CDR3 protein: CASSYLAGGLKDTQYF
CDR3 DNA: TGTGCCAGCAGTTACCTAGCGGGAGGGCTGAAGGATACGCAGTATTTT

J gene: TRBJ2-1
clone size: many
D gene: TRBD2
V gene: TRBV6-5
CDR3 protein: CATSRPPGLAGGNEQFF
CDR3 DNA: TGTGCCACCTCGCGACCACCGGGACTAGCGGGAGGGAATGAGCAGTTCTTC

J gene: TRBJ2-4
clone size: .
D gene: .
V gene: TRBV5-1
CDR3 protein: CASSLGPGVGNIQYF
CDR3 DNA: TGCGCCAGCAGCTTGGGGCCGGGGGTAGGCAACATTCAGTACTTC

J gene: TRBJ2-1
clone size: many
D gene: .
V gene: TRBV5-1
CDR3 protein: CASSLAGMIDEQFF
CDR3 DNA: TGCGCCAGCAGCTTGGCCGGTATGATCGATGAGCAGTTCTTC

J gene: TRBJ2-3
clone size: many
D gene: .
V gene: TRBV4-1
CDR3 protein: CASSPLQLPSTDTQYF
CDR3 DNA: TGCGCCAGCAGCCCGCTACAGCTTCCCTCCACAGATACGCAGTATTTT

J gene: TRBJ1-6
clone size: many
D gene: TRBD1
V gene: TRBV4-2
CDR3 protein: CASSQVGRGNSPLHF
CDR3 DNA: TGTGCCAGCAGCCAAGTAGGCAGGGGGAATTCACCCCTCCACTTT

J gene: TRBJ1-4
clone size: once
D gene: TRBD1
V gene: TRBV9
CDR3 protein: CASSEGQGNEKLFF
CDR3 DNA: TGTGCCAGCAGCGAGGGACAGGGGAACGAAAAACTGTTTTTT

J gene: TRBJ2-4
clone size: many
D gene: .
V gene: TRBV28
CDR3 protein: CASSLSVPKNIQYF
CDR3 DNA: TGTGCCAGCAGTTTATCGGTCCCCAAAAACATTCAGTACTTC

J gene: TRBJ1-2
clone size: many
D gene: .
V gene: TRBV5-4
CDR3 protein: CASSFSSNYGYTF
CDR3 DNA: TGTGCCAGCAGCTTCTCCAGTAACTATGGCTACACCTTC

J gene: TRBJ1-2
clone size: many
D gene: .
V gene: TRBV2
CDR3 protein: CASSEGVSYGYTF
CDR3 DNA: TGTGCCAGCAGTGAGGGGGTTTCCTATGGCTACACCTTC

J gene: TRBJ2-3
clone size: .
D gene: TRBD1
V gene: TRBV5-1
CDR3 protein: CASLSTGGTDTQYF
CDR3 DNA: TGCGCCAGCTTGTCGACAGGGGGCACAGATACGCAGTATTTT

J gene: TRBJ2-7
clone size: once
D gene: TRBD1
V gene: TRBV4-1
CDR3 protein: CASSHQGQGSYEQYF
CDR3 DNA: TGCGCCAGCAGCCACCAGGGACAGGGATCCTACGAGCAGTACTTC

J gene: TRBJ2-5
clone size: many
D gene: TRBD2
V gene: TRBV11-2
CDR3 protein: CASRSGTSDFETQYF
CDR3 DNA: TGTGCCAGCAGGTCCGGGACTAGTGATTTTGAGACCCAGTACTTC

J gene: TRBJ1-2
clone size: many
D gene: .
V gene: TRBV7-9
CDR3 protein: CASSFPLGGSVDYGYTF
CDR3 DNA: TGTGCCAGCAGCTTCCCCCTAGGGGGTAGTGTCGACTATGGCTACACCTTC

J gene: TRBJ2-1
clone size: medium-sized
D gene: .
V gene: TRBV6-5
CDR3 protein: CASSSTGGWLAGDNEQFF
CDR3 DNA: TGTGCCAGCAGCTCGACAGGGGGGTGGCTAGCGGGTGACAATGAGCAGTTCTTC

J gene: TRBJ2-7
clone size: .
D gene: TRBD1
V gene: TRBV6-5
CDR3 protein: CASSIRPGQTTYEQYF
CDR3 DNA: TGTGCCAGCAGTATCCGACCGGGACAGACGACCTACGAGCAGTACTTC

J gene: TRBJ1-5
clone size: medium-sized
D gene: TRBD1
V gene: TRBV29-1
CDR3 protein: CSVSDRTNQPQHF
CDR3 DNA: TGCAGCGTTTCGGACAGGACAAATCAGCCCCAGCATTTT

J gene: TRBJ2-3
clone size: medium-sized
D gene: .
V gene: TRBV29-1
CDR3 protein: CSVDGAGAQDTQYF
CDR3 DNA: TGCAGCGTTGATGGGGCAGGGGCTCAAGATACGCAGTATTTT

J gene: TRBJ2-1
clone size: many
D gene: TRBD2
V gene: TRBV20-1
CDR3 protein: CSASSTSGVREQFF
CDR3 DNA: TGCAGTGCTAGTAGTACTAGCGGGGTGCGGGAGCAGTTCTTC

J gene: TRBJ1-2
clone size: few
D gene: .
V gene: TRBV20-1
CDR3 protein: CSAFGREDYGYTF
CDR3 DNA: TGCAGTGCTTTTGGGAGGGAAGACTATGGCTACACCTTC

J gene: TRBJ2-7
clone size: many
D gene: TRBD2
V gene: TRBV6-6
CDR3 protein: CASSRTSGESSYEQYF
CDR3 DNA: TGTGCCAGCAGCCGGACTAGCGGGGAGAGCTCCTACGAGCAGTACTTC